This TCR beta chain stems from a study of CD8 T cells in ankylosing spondylitis. Trimming removed 5 bases at V and 5 bases at J, with 10 bases between. The V gene's germline CDR1 is SEHNR and CDR2 FQNEAQ (reference sequence). The CDR3 contains 12 residues. TCRdb recomputed calls from the 5' RACE reads with MiXCR, one row per CDR3 protein. Of 350,000 to 400,000 distinct CDR3 sequences listed, around 20% were seen once; the top ten hold around 13%. The rearrangement uses TRBV7-9 and TRBJ2-7; D unresolved. Sequenced sample: blood, either unsorted or a sorted T cell fraction (not recorded which). This TCR was sampled from a male donor with ankylosing spondylitis or in good health (not recorded which). The CDR3 bases are TGTGCCAGCAGCCGCCTAGATGACGAGCAGTACTTC. Encoded protein: CASSRLDDEQYF. The full variable domain, with the rest looked up from reference TRBV7-9 and TRBJ2-7, is DTGVSQNPRHKITKRGQNVTFRCDPISEHNRLYWYRQTLGQGPEFLTYFQNEAQLEKSRLLSDRFSAERPKGSFSTLEIQRTEQGDSAMYLCASSRLDDEQYFGPGTRLTVT.